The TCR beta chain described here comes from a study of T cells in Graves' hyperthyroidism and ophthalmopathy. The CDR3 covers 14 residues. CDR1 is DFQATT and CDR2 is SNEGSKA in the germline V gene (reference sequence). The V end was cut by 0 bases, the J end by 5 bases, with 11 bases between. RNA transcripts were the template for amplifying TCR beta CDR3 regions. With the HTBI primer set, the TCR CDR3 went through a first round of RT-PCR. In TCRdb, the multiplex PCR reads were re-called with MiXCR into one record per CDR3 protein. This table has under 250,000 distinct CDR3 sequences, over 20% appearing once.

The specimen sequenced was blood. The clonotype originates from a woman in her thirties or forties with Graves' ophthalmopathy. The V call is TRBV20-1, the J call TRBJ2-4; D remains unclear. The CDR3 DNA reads TGCAGTGCTAGAGATCTTTCAGGCGAAAACATTCAGTACTTC. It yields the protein CSARDLSGENIQYF.